This T cell receptor beta chain was sequenced during a study of metastatic and nonmetastatic thyroid tumors. Study at large: From malignant and benign thyroid patients, repertoires in blood and in tumor or nodule tissue were compared. Study-wide results and limits: In both blood and tumor samples, TCR beta diversity was reported significantly higher for malignant than benign nodules.

This clone was observed at least ten times. Antigen unknown. The J segment lost 3 bases and the V segment lost 5 bases, leaving 4 bases of the junction unmatched. The CDR3 is 13 amino acids. The germline gives CDR1 MNHEY, CDR2 SMNVEV (reference sequence). As processed by the authors: The study built a papillary thyroid cancer distant-metastasis classifier from CDR3 differences across clinicopathological groups. Via MiXCR, TCRdb re-called the PCR reads. The V and J calls reflect TCRdb's pipeline rather than the authors' work. The table lists about 20,000 clones, 21% of them singletons. Treatment of any kind had been given to no patient before thyroid surgery.

This receptor was taken from a female donor with papillary thyroid cancer or a benign thyroid nodule (not recorded which). Some clones in this sample may be carry-over from other donors' samples. Sequencing input: tumor tissue. The V gene is TRBV27, the J gene TRBJ2-7, with 7 bases matching TRBD2. CDR3 nucleotides: TGTGCCAGCAGTCCCACGGGGGGCTACGAGCAGTACTTC. This codes for CASSPTGGYEQYF.